The present T cell receptor (beta chain) was sequenced within a study of blood T cell repertoires in COVID-19. Study details: There were acute and convalescent COVID-19 samples, and they came from the United States, Italy and Spain.

V lost 6 bases and J lost 0, with 15 bases in between. The CDR3 is made up of 15 amino acids. Germline V gene lookup returns CDR1 SGHDT and CDR2 YYEEEE. Per the original data handling: Reference gene primer amplification yielded estimated nucleated cell counts. Using immunoSEQ multiplex PCR, the repertoire was profiled, and TCRdb retains in-frame clones only, with some absent. That table supplies the V and J calls and clone size; D and trimming were determined from the DNA. The sample has roughly 130,000 clones, 70% to 85% seen once. Sequencing was carried out using peripheral blood. This clonotype was obtained from a woman of 80 years or more with acute or convalescent COVID-19. This chain connects TRBV5-6 to TRBJ1-1, with a tentative D call TRBD1 (5 bases). For the CDR3, the DNA is TGTGCCAGCATACTCAGGGCGACCCTGAACACTGAAGCTTTCTTT. It translates to CASILRATLNTEAFF.